This is a list of T cell receptor beta chains from one sample in a study of blood T cell repertoires in COVID-19. TCRdb keeps only in-frame clones here, not all; method: immunoSEQ multiplex PCR. The profile shows 440,000 or so clones, about 88% of them singletons. Sample: peripheral blood. These receptors originate from a woman between 40 and 55 years old with COVID-19, enrolled during active disease. The CDR3 runs from the conserved cysteine through the conserved F or W. The D gene is left open where the match is weak.

j_gene | v_gene | d_gene | CDR3aa
TRBJ2-7 | TRBV4-3 | . | CASSQENSRSYEQYF
TRBJ1-1 | TRBV2 | TRBD1 | CASSDGQGLNTEAFF
TRBJ1-2 | TRBV4-2 | TRBD1 | CASSPGGTGDYGYTF
TRBJ1-2 | TRBV7-2 | . | CASSLPTGWGYTF
TRBJ2-3 | TRBV5-4 | . | CASSPFLSTDTQYF
TRBJ1-4 | TRBV27 | . | CASSFEGGGEILATNEKLFF
TRBJ2-3 | TRBV7-9 | TRBD2 | CASSFSGVTDTQYF
TRBJ1-3 | TRBV18 | . | CASSPTDSSGNTIYF
TRBJ2-7 | TRBV6-1 | TRBD1 | CASSEDRTYEQYF
TRBJ2-7 | TRBV3-1/TRBV3-2 | TRBD2 | CASSQVGGRADYEQYF
TRBJ1-4 | TRBV12-3/TRBV12-4 | TRBD1 | CASRDRVGKLFF
TRBJ1-1 | TRBV18 | . | CASSPQGMGLEAFF
TRBJ2-5 | TRBV7-2 | TRBD2 | CASSLAGLAEETQYF
TRBJ2-7 | TRBV9 | TRBD1 | CASSPRRDRGGEQYF
TRBJ1-2 | TRBV7-9 | TRBD1 | CASSSTGTGEVSEGYTF
TRBJ2-7 | TRBV7-2 | . | CASSPRSRVSSYEQYF
TRBJ2-7 | TRBV19 | . | CASRGRAGNSYEQYF
TRBJ2-2 | TRBV10-3 | . | CAISEYRENTGELFF
TRBJ1-6 | TRBV6-5 | TRBD1 | CASTWDRPNNSPLHF
TRBJ1-5 | TRBV5-4 | TRBD1 | CASSSTKPGTGAYSNQPQHF
TRBJ1-2 | TRBV5-1 | . | CASSPDAGRGNYGYTF
TRBJ1-5 | TRBV25-1 | . | CASSAAGTGNQPQHF
TRBJ2-5 | TRBV5-1 | TRBD1 | CASSAGQGETQYF
TRBJ2-2 | TRBV18 | TRBD2 | CASSPQSSQQREGRSTGELFF
TRBJ1-5 | TRBV18 | . | CASSPFNRDQPQHF
TRBJ2-1 | TRBV7-2 | TRBD2 | CASTLAGGPYQFF
TRBJ2-2 | TRBV24-1 | . | CATGTRNTGELFF
TRBJ1-2 | TRBV4-1 | TRBD1 | CASSQGLGTGPDYGYTF
TRBJ1-2 | TRBV28 | TRBD1 | CASSPGGAGGSGYTF
TRBJ1-2 | TRBV19 | . | CASSPSGGAYGYTF
TRBJ2-1 | TRBV29-1 | TRBD2 | CSVEGRAGGFGEQFF
TRBJ2-3 | TRBV28 | TRBD2 | CASSFFSGSLGDTQYF
TRBJ2-2 | TRBV28 | TRBD2 | CASRWALAGNTGELFF
TRBJ1-6 | TRBV19 | . | CASRPSGATEFNSPLHF
TRBJ2-1 | TRBV3-1/TRBV3-2 | . | CASSPTGNEQFF
TRBJ1-3 | TRBV3-1/TRBV3-2 | . | CASTQGAGNTIYF
TRBJ1-1 | TRBV30 | TRBD1 | CAWSLGQGALAFF
TRBJ1-5 | TRBV19 | TRBD1 | CASSSPTGTGLIGNQPQHF
TRBJ2-1 | TRBV9 | TRBD2 | CASTSLAGPTSEQFF
TRBJ2-5 | TRBV12-3/TRBV12-4 | TRBD2 | CASSSGGEETQYF
TRBJ1-4 | TRBV14 | . | CASSPIESREKLFF
TRBJ2-1 | TRBV11-3 | TRBD1 | CASSPRQGGQLNEQFF
TRBJ1-1 | TRBV11-2 | TRBD1 | CASSSTGAAGVEAFF
TRBJ2-5 | TRBV21-1 | . | CASSKDFLRHSGGTQETQYF
TRBJ1-2 | TRBV3-1/TRBV3-2 | . | CASSPEPGGSRGYTF
TRBJ1-2 | TRBV2 | . | CASSGVVGNYGYTF
TRBJ2-7 | TRBV28 | . | CASTFDRPPYEQYF
TRBJ1-2 | TRBV5-1 | . | CASSQTVGAGYGYTF
TRBJ2-1 | TRBV27 | TRBD2 | CASSFLAGRANNEQFF
TRBJ1-6 | TRBV30 | . | CAWSVQRIRTPLHF
TRBJ2-7 | TRBV7-8 | TRBD1 | CASRGGQAFIYEQYF
TRBJ2-7 | TRBV30 | . | CAWTVQALSSYEQYF
TRBJ2-5 | TRBV20-1 | TRBD2 | CSASHRLARRQETQYF